This entry features one T cell receptor (beta chain) sequence. This clone appeared once. The antigen it binds to is not known. No qualities accompany the bases; no much larger clone lies one base away. This sample stems from a study of blood T cell repertoires in COVID-19 (dated by TCRdb to about 2020). With regard to the full study: The collaborator samples originated in the United States, Italy and Spain and spanned the acute and convalescent phases of COVID-19. The prospective study material was composed of cDNA or gDNA derived from T cells, B-cell-depleted T cells, or PBMCs. Subjects who had been exposed to COVID-19, were actively infected with it, or had recovered from it provided the deeply sampled blood TCRbeta repertoires that made up the dataset. A freely available public database, intended as a resource for researchers studying the immune response to SARS-CoV-2, is where the repertoires were released. Samples were obtained from the ongoing ImmuneRACE study (first 160 participants) and from over 1,000 subjects provided by 6 global collaborators. The sample metadata nearly always contained a de-identified subject ID, COVID-19 status, age in years and sex. HLA class I and class II types, where available, came from metadata supplied by the sample provider rather than from assay-based typing.

The collaborating institutions used their own protocols to collect whole blood in K2EDTA tubes. For TCRbeta analysis, collaborators shipped samples as frozen whole blood, isolated PBMCs, or DNA extracted from either of those sample types. The full study reports these points: The quantity of clinical and demographic metadata differed by source and by participant and was supplied without curation.

TCRbeta CDR3 regions were amplified from genomic DNA using the immunoSEQ Assay, a bias-controlled multiplex PCR. The authors' pipeline ran thus. The number of nucleated cells in each sample was estimated from the amplification of reference gene primers within the assay. Sequence reads were collapsed and filtered to measure the absolute abundance of every unique TCRbeta CDR3 rearrangement. Productive Simpson clonality was computed per sample as the square root of Simpson's diversity index over productive rearrangements. Not all clones reach the TCRdb copy of this immuneACCESS table, which keeps in-frame sequences only. Checked studies attribute under half of the gap to unresolved V genes and leave the rest unexplained. V, J and clone size are taken as reported in that table, and D and trimming were inferred from the DNA itself. Across this sample there are more than 110,000 clones, with around 90% seen only once. About 10% of the sample is held by the ten biggest clonotypes.

The CDR3 runs 12 amino acids, cysteine and phenylalanine included. The DNA shown is the 36-base CDR3, in frame from base 1. The germline V gene specifies SGHRS as CDR1 and YFSETQ as CDR2. V and J lose 2 bases and 2 bases, and a span of 5 bases separates them. The V and J genes are TRBV5-1 and TRBJ2-7; the D gene remains uncertain. The source of this sequence is a woman of 80 years or more with acute or convalescent COVID-19. Sequencing was carried out using peripheral blood. The CDR3 region has the sequence CASSLSTYEQYF. The base sequence is TGCGCCAGCAGCTTATCCACCTACGAGCAGTACTTC.